This TCR beta chain emerged from a study of cytomegalovirus exposure and HLA in healthy donors. Broader study findings: In a later analysis, a genetic analysis reported fewer productive-TCR N-insertions in an Asian-associated ancestry cluster than the cohort average. Cytomegalovirus status, reportedly, was diagnosed with high specificity and sensitivity by the classifier.

Deletions cut 3 bases from V and 5 bases from J, with 15 bases between. This CDR3 comprises 14 residues. Germline V gene lookup returns CDR1 SGHKS and CDR2 YYEKEE (reference sequence). Every donor was a healthy person donating bone marrow. Researchers ran the PCR with 60 Vbeta and 13 Jbeta primers. Sequencing used immunoSEQ multiplex PCR; TCRdb keeps in-frame clones, though not all of them. The repertoire holds about 140,000 clones, with 60% to 75% as singletons. In regard to this clone: No antigen is known for it.

The clonotype comes from a human donor in good health. Sequenced material: PBMCs. This rearrangement joins TRBV5-5 to TRBJ2-7, with D possibly TRBD2 on 6 matching bases. The CDR3 nucleotides are TGTGCCAGCAGCTCGGACACGCGGGGAGACGAGCAGTACTTC. Protein sequence: CASSSDTRGDEQYF.